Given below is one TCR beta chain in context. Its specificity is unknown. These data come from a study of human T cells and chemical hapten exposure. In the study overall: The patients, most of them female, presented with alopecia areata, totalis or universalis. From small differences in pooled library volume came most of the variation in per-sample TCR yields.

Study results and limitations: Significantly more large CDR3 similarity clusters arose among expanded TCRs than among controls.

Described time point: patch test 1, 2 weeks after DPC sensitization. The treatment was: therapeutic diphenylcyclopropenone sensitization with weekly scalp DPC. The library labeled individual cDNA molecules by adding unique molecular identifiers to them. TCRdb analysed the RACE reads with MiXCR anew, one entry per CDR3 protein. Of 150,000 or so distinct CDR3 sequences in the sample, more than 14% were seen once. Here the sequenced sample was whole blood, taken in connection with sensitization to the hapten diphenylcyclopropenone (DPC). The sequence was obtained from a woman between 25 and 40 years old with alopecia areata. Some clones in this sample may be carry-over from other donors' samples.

As DNA, the CDR3 is TGCGCCAGCAGCTTATACGACAGGGACGAGCAGTACTTC. Residues: CASSLYDRDEQYF. The chain is built from TRBV5-1 and TRBJ2-7; 7 nucleotides align to TRBD1. Trimming took 2 bases from V and 5 from J; bases not matched to a gene: 4. Per the germline V gene, CDR1 is SGHRS and CDR2 is YFSETQ. This CDR3 has 13 amino acids.